The clone carrying this T cell receptor beta chain came up a few times. Per germline, CDR1 SGHNT and CDR2 YYREEE (reference sequence). Trimming shortened V by 2 bases and J by 5 bases, and 10 bases separated the two germline ends. The CDR3 loop spans 13 amino acids. The CD8+ and CD4+ T cells were negatively isolated, with the TEMRA cells enriched by FACS. The source of the sample is a study of CD8 T cells in Susac syndrome. Random hexamers were used to reverse transcribe the RNA input (roughly 0.5 to 1 ug). The CDR3 of TCR beta was amplified by immunoSEQ multiplex PCR across 54 Vbeta and 13 Jbeta. TCRdb used MiXCR to reprocess the immunoSEQ multiplex PCR reads, holding one entry per CDR3 protein. Among 300,000 or so distinct CDR3 sequences listed, about 90% were seen once.

The receptor comes from a human donor with multiple sclerosis. This sequence joins TRBV5-4 and TRBJ1-1, with D perhaps TRBD1 (5 bases). Input material: CD4+ T cells from PBMCs. The DNA for the CDR3 is TGTGCCAGCAGCTTTGGGGGGGGGACTGAAGCTTTCTTT. Protein: CASSFGGGTEAFF. The full variable domain, its missing parts supplied by reference TRBV5-4 and TRBJ1-1, is ETGVTQSPTHLIKTRGQQVTLRCSSQSGHNTVSWYQQALGQGPQFIFQYYREEENGRGNFPPRFSGLQFPNYSSELNVNALELDDSALYLCASSFGGGTEAFFGQGTRLTVV.